This T cell receptor (beta chain) was captured in a study of blood T cell repertoires in COVID-19. Looking at the study overall: From T cells, B-cell-depleted T cells, or PBMCs came the material, which was cDNA or gDNA.

Germline V lookup: CDR1 MNHEY, CDR2 SVGEGT. The CDR3 contains 15 residues. V dropped 0 bases and J dropped 7; count of bases not matched to a gene: 4. In the original workflow: From reference gene primer amplification, estimates of nucleated cell counts were derived. Sequencing used immunoSEQ multiplex PCR; TCRdb keeps in-frame clones, though not all of them. V and J calls and clone size are copied from that table; D and trimming were computed from the DNA. The sample holds some 180,000 clones, roughly 77% seen once. The V call is TRBV6-2 or TRBV6-3, the J call TRBJ2-1; 9 bases are a match to TRBD2. The receptor was derived from a woman in her thirties or forties with COVID-19, enrolled during active disease. Input material: peripheral blood. The CDR3 DNA follows: TGTGCCAGCAGTTACTCGAGGACTAGCGCTAATGAGCAGTTCTTC. Residues: CASSYSRTSANEQFF.